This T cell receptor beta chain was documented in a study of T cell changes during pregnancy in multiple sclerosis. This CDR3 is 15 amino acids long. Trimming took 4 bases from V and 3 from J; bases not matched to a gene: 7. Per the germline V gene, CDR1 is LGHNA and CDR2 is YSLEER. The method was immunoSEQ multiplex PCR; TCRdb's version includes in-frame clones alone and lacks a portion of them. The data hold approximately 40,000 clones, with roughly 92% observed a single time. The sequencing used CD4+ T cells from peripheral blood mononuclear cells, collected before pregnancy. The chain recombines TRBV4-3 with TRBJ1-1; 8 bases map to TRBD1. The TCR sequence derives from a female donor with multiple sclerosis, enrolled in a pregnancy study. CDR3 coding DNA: TGCGCCAGCAGCCCGGACGCAGGGGGCCACACTGAAGCTTTCTTT. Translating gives CASSPDAGGHTEAFF.